This TCR beta chain was sequenced for a study of OX40 agonist ivuxolimab in advanced cancers. Background on the whole study: Ivuxolimab was a fully human IgG2 agonistic monoclonal antibody targeting the costimulatory receptor OX40 (CD134). Intravenous ivuxolimab was administered to patients every 2 weeks at six dose levels: 0.01, 0.1, 0.3, 1.5, 3 and 10 mg/kg. Of the roughly 52 dose-escalation patients, hepatocellular carcinoma was present in about 20, melanoma in around 15, renal cell carcinoma in 9 and head and neck cancer in 9. In the dose-escalation cohort, 65% to 90% of patients were male, and the mean age was approximately 55 years, with a range of 23 to 79. Patients were allowed to have had prior anti-PD-1, anti-PD-L1 or anti-CTLA-4 therapy, and approximately 37% of the dose-escalation patients had been treated with checkpoint inhibitors. Partial responses occurred in three dose-escalation patients, of whom one had hepatocellular carcinoma and two had cutaneous melanoma. Peripheral TCRbeta sequencing aimed to test whether ivuxolimab altered TCR sequence diversity and caused clonal T-cell expansion. The paper covers the monotherapy dose-escalation part of the phase I ivuxolimab trial, which included N ≈ 50 patients.

The trial excluded patients who had a history of autoimmune disease or who were on systemic immunosuppression. In every dose cohort, peripheral blood was drawn for TCR sequencing at baseline, cycle 4 day 1, and cycle 7 day 1. The samples were drawn from a first-in-human, open-label, multicenter phase I dose-escalation trial of ivuxolimab. Adults with locally advanced or metastatic melanoma, renal cell, hepatocellular, or head and neck squamous cell carcinoma were enrolled in the trial. CD4+ and CD8+ T cells were sorted separately from peripheral blood before TCR sequencing. Paper-wide results and their limitations: After ivuxolimab, CD8+ T cells had more expanded clones than CD4+ T cells on average. In the 0.1-3.0 mg/kg groups, partial responders were among the patients with the lowest normalized peripheral clonal expansion, particularly in CD8+ T cells. Low levels of normalized T-cell clonal expansion were also seen in some patients who did not respond. At doses from 0.1 to 3.0 mg/kg, clonal expansion was seen in both CD4+ and CD8+ blood T cells between baseline and week 6. The antigen specificity of the clonally expanded peripheral T cells was not determined.

This clone has only one observation. The clone's antigen remains unknown. Nothing much larger sits one base from this clone, and base qualities are not available. For sequencing of the TCRbeta CDR3 region, genomic DNA was extracted from the sorted cells. TCRbeta CDR3 regions were sequenced using the immunoSEQ Assay. The clones in this table, taken by TCRdb from immuneACCESS, are in-frame only. Not every clone is retained; where verified, under half of the shortfall comes from an unresolved V gene, and the cause of the rest is unknown. The sample table lists about 94,000 clones, 80% to 90% of them with a count of one. Of the sample, approximately 0.3% is held by the ten largest clones. Trimming takes 0 bases from V and 15 bases from J, and the germline ends sit 17 bases apart. According to the germline V gene, CDR1 reads LGHNA and CDR2 reads YSLEER. The CDR3, from cysteine to phenylalanine, totals 14 residues. Solely the CDR3 DNA is kept, with 42 bases framed from the first base.

This specimen was CD4+ or CD8+ T cells sorted from blood, taken in a trial of the OX40 agonist ivuxolimab. The rearrangement combines TRBV4-3 with TRBJ1-4, with a tentative D gene TRBD1 over 5 matching bases. The clonotype comes from an adult with an advanced solid tumor such as melanoma, head and neck, liver or kidney cancer. The encoded CDR3 is CASSQEPGTKLVFF. The base sequence is TGCGCCAGCAGCCAAGAACCCGGGACGAAATTGGTGTTTTTT.